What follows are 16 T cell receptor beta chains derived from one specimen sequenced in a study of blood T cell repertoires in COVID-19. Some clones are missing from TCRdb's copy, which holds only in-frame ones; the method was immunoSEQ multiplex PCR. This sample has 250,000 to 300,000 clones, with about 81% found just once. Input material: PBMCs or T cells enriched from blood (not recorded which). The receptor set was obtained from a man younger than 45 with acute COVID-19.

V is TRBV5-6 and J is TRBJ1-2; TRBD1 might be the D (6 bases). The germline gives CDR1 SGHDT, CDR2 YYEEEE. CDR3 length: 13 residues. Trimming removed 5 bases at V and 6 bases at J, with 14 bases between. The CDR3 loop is CASRAIQGNGYTF. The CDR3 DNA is TGTGCCAGCAGGGCGATTCAGGGGAATGGCTACACCTTC.

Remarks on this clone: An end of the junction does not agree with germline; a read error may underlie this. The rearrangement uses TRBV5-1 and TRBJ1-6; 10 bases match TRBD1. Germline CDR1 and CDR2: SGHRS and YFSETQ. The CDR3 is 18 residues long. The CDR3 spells CASSGGQGDSSYNSPLHF. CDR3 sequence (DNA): TGTGCCAGCAGCGGCGGACAGGGGGATTCGTCCTATAATTCACCCCTCCACTTT.

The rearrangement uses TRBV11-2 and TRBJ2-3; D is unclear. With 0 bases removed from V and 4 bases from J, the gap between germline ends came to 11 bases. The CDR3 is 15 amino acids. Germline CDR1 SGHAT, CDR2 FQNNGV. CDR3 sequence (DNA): TGTGCCAGCAGCTTAGAAGGTAGACAAGCAGATACGCAGTATTTT. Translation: CASSLEGRQADTQYF. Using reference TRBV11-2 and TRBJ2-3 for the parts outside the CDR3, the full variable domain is EAGVAQSPRYKIIEKRQSVAFWCNPISGHATLYWYQQILGQGPKLLIQFQNNGVVDDSQLPKDRFSAERLKGVDSTLKIQPAKLEDSAVYLCASSLEGRQADTQYFGPGTRLTVL.

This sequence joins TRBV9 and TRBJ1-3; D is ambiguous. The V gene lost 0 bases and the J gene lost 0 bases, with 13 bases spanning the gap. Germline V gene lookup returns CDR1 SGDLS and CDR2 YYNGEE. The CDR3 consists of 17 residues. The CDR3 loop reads CASSVDLRSSSGNTIYF. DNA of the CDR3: TGTGCCAGCAGCGTAGATCTTCGGAGCAGCTCTGGAAACACCATATATTTT. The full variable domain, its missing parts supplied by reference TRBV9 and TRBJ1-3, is DSGVTQTPKHLITATGQRVTLRCSPRSGDLSVYWYQQSLDQGLQFLIQYYNGEERAKGNILERFSAQQFPDLHSELNLSSLELGDSALYFCASSVDLRSSSGNTIYFGEGSWLTVV.

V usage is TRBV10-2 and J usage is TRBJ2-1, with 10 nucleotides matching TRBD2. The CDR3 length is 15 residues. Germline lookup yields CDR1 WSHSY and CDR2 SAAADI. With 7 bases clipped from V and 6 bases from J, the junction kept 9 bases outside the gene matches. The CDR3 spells CASKALAGAINEQFF. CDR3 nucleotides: TGCGCCAGCAAGGCCCTAGCGGGGGCTATCAATGAGCAGTTCTTC.

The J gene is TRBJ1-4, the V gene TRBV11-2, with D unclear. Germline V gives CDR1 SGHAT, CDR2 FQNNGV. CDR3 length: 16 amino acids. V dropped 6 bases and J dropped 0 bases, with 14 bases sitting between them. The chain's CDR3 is CASSLVYGATNEKLFF. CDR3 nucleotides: TGTGCCAGCAGTTTGGTTTACGGGGCAACTAATGAAAAACTGTTTTTT. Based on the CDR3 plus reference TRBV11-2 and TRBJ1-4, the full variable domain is EAGVAQSPRYKIIEKRQSVAFWCNPISGHATLYWYQQILGQGPKLLIQFQNNGVVDDSQLPKDRFSAERLKGVDSTLKIQPAKLEDSAVYLCASSLVYGATNEKLFFGSGTQLSVL.

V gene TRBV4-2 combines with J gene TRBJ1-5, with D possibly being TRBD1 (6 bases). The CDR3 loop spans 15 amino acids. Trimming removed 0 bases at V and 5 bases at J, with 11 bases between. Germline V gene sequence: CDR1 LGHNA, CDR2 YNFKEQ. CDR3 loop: CASSQDRQEDQPQHF. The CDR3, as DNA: TGTGCCAGCAGCCAAGATAGACAGGAGGATCAGCCCCAGCATTTT.

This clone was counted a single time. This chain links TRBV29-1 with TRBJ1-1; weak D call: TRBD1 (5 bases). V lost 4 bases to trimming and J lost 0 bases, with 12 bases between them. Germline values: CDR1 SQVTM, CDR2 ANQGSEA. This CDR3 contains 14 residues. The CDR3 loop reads CSVGQLLMNTEAFF. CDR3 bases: TGCAGCGTTGGACAGTTACTAATGAACACTGAAGCTTTCTTT.

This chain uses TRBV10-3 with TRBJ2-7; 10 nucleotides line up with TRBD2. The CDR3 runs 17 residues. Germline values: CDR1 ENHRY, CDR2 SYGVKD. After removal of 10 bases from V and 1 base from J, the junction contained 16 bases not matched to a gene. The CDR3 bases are TGTGCCACCTCCTTACAACGGACTAGCGGTATATCCTACGAGCAGTACGTC. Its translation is CATSLQRTSGISYEQYV.

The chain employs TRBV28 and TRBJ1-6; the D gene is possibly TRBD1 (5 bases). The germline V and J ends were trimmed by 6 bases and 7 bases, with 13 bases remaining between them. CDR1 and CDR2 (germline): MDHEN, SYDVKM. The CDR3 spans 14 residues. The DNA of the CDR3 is TGTGCCAGCAGCTCCCCAGGGTCCAATTCACCCCTCCACTTT. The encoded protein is CASSSPGSNSPLHF.

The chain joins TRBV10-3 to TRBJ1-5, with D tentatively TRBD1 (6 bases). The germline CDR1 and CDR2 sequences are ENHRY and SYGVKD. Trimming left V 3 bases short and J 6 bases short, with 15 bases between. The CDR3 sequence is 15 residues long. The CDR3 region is CAISDGGAPTQPQHF. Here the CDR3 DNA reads TGTGCCATCAGTGATGGGGGGGCGCCGACTCAGCCCCAGCATTTT.

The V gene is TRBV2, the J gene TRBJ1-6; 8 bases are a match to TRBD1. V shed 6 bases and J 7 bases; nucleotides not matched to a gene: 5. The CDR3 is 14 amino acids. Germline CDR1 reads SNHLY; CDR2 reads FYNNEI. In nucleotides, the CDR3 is TGTGCCAGCAGAGTGGGGACAGGAAATTCACCCCTCCACTTT. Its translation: CASRVGTGNSPLHF.

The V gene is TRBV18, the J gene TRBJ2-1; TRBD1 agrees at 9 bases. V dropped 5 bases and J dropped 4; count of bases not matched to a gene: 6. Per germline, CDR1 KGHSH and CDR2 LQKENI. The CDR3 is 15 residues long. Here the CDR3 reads CASSRDRARYNEQFF. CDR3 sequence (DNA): TGTGCCAGCTCAAGGGACAGGGCAAGGTACAATGAGCAGTTCTTC.

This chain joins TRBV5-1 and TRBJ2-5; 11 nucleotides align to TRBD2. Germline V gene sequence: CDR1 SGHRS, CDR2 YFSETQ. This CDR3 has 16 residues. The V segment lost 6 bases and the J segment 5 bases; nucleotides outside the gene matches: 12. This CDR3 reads CASIASGGLYGETQYF. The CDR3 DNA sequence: TGCGCCAGCATCGCTAGCGGGGGGTTATACGGCGAGACCCAGTACTTC.

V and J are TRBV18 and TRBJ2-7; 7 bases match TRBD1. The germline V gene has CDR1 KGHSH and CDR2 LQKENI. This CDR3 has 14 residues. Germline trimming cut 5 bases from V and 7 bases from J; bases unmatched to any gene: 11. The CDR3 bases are TGTGCCAGCTCATCAAGGGACAGTTCAGGAGAGCAGTACGTC. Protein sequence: CASSSRDSSGEQYV.

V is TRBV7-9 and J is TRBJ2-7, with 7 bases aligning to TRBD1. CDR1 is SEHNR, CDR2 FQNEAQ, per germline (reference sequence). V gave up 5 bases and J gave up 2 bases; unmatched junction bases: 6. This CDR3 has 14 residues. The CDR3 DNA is TGTGCCAGCAGCCCCGGACAGGTAACCTACGAGCAGTACGTC. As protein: CASSPGQVTYEQYV.